This TCR beta chain was sequenced during a study of T-cell memory formation after mild COVID-19 (dated by TCRdb to the early 2020s). Concerning the study at large: TCR sequence clusters from the two donors were found to be largely donor specific. In a couple of donors, T-cell clones that expanded and contracted after mild COVID-19 were tracked by sequencing TCRalpha and TCRbeta repertoires over time. The cohort was made up of two young adult volunteers, one female and one male, who were previously healthy.

Ficoll-Paque density gradient centrifugation was the method used to isolate PBMCs. This clonotype was counted only a few times. The target of this receptor is not known. Per-nucleotide qualities are absent, and no much larger clonotype sits a single base away. Beyond this particular receptor, the publication reports: The study included only a couple of mild cases, and larger cohorts that include severe cases with pre-infection samples were judged to be necessary. Some responding clones were detected in pre-infection memory, which suggested that pre-existing cross-reactive memory T cells had joined the SARS-CoV-2 response. Clones that contracted from day 15 to 85 showed balanced CD4/CD8 phenotypes, whereas a second wave of clones that expanded from day 15 to 37 leaned towards CD4+. SARS-CoV-2 specificity of the second-wave clones peaking on day 37 was not confirmed. Contracting CD4+ clones were located mainly in the CM and EM memory subsets, whereas CD8+ clones were found to be enriched in EMRA.

From the cysteine through the phenylalanine, the CDR3 covers 14 amino acids. The read is trimmed to its CDR3 DNA, 42 bases read in frame from base 1. V sheds 5 bases and J sheds 0 bases, leaving 10 bases between their ends. Sequencing took place on an Illumina NovaSeq 6000. TCRalpha and TCRbeta cDNA libraries were built by 5'RACE with constant-segment primers, adding sample barcodes and unique molecular identifiers. Trizol reagent was used to extract RNA from every sample. Amplification of the libraries took two PCR steps, and the second step added a second sample barcode plus Illumina TruSeq adapters. Sequencing of libraries was performed on an Illumina NovaSeq with 2 x 150 bp paired-end reads. Under the source paper's analysis protocol: Reads were demultiplexed and collapsed into UMI-guided consensus sequences with migec v1.2.7. Using mixcr v2.1.11, UMI consensuses were aligned to TRA and TRB V and J templates and then assembled into clonotypes. A clonotype was counted as expanded or contracted only if both edgeR and NoisET called the change significant, with noise models trained on biological replicates. edgeR calls used a false discovery rate-adjusted p below 0.01 and a log2 fold-change threshold of 1. As an exploratory analysis of dynamics, max-normalized trajectories of the 1000 most abundant clonotypes were examined with PCA combined with hierarchical clustering. The CD4 or CD8 phenotype of responding clones was assigned using the separately sequenced CD4+ and CD8+ repertoires. The public reads were reanalyzed by TCRdb: fastp trimming at Q25, MiXCR alignment, in-frame beta chains only. For every CDR3 protein sequence, its rows merge into one entry that carries the most common genes and DNA. The V and J calls reflect TCRdb's pipeline rather than the authors' work. Counted in this sample were 450,000 or so distinct CDR3 sequences; more than 20% of them appeared once. The ten largest clonotypes hold around 12% of the sample.

Sequencing input: PBMCs or a T cell subset sorted from them (not recorded which). The sequence was collected from an adult woman who had mild COVID-19 (a few samples of this study predate the infection). The sample titles of this study are shuffled in the database, so cell type and time point are left out; the donor was told from shared clones. The chain is assembled from TRBV12-3 or TRBV12-4 and TRBJ1-2; TRBD1 is a possible D gene, resting on 6 matching bases. The CDR3 region reads CASSEQGSNYGYTF. The nucleotides are TGTGCCAGCAGTGAACAGGGTTCTAACTATGGCTACACCTTC.